This is a list of T cell receptor beta chains from one sample in a study of T cells after yellow fever vaccination. MiXCR was run by TCRdb on the 5' RACE reads, yielding one entry per CDR3 protein. Of 70,000 or so distinct CDR3 sequences in the sample, around 7.9% were seen once. Sequences were derived from CD8+ T cells sorted from PBMCs, sampled approximately 11 days after the first yellow fever vaccination. The origin of the receptors is a man aged 18 to 29 who received the YFV17D yellow fever vaccine. Both conserved end residues are part of each CDR3. A D gene is named only where the DNA matches it firmly. Only part of the rows carry a size: once, few, many, or a class if the clone is expanded.

clone size: many; CDR3 length: 15; V gene: TRBV6-4; J gene: TRBJ2-1; D gene: TRBD1; CDR3 DNA: TGTGCCAGCAGTGAAGCGGGACAGGGGGCTAATGAGCAGTTCTTC; CDR3 protein: CASSEAGQGANEQFF
clone size: -; CDR3 length: 14; V gene: TRBV5-6; J gene: TRBJ2-1; D gene: TRBD1; CDR3 DNA: TGTGCCAGCAGCACCGGGACAGGGTTCTATGAGCAGTTCTTC; CDR3 protein: CASSTGTGFYEQFF
clone size: -; CDR3 length: 14; V gene: TRBV5-1; J gene: TRBJ2-1; D gene: -; CDR3 DNA: TGCGCCAGCAGCCCGGGTCTGGGTTCCAATGAGCAGTTCTTC; CDR3 protein: CASSPGLGSNEQFF
clone size: few; CDR3 length: 13; V gene: TRBV5-1; J gene: TRBJ2-7; D gene: -; CDR3 DNA: TGCGCCAGCAGCTTGGTCGGAACTTACGAGCAGTACTTC; CDR3 protein: CASSLVGTYEQYF
clone size: many; CDR3 length: 13; V gene: TRBV4-3; J gene: TRBJ2-1; D gene: -; CDR3 DNA: TGCGCCAGCAGCTCAACGGTCCTCAATGAGCAGTTCTTC; CDR3 protein: CASSSTVLNEQFF
clone size: many; CDR3 length: 13; V gene: TRBV29-1; J gene: TRBJ2-7; D gene: -; CDR3 DNA: TGCAGCGTTGAAGCGGGATCAGCCTACGAGCAGTACTTC; CDR3 protein: CSVEAGSAYEQYF
clone size: -; CDR3 length: 15; V gene: TRBV4-3; J gene: TRBJ1-4; D gene: -; CDR3 DNA: TGCGCCAGCAGCCAACCGGATTGGGGGGATGAAAAACTGTTTTTT; CDR3 protein: CASSQPDWGDEKLFF
clone size: -; CDR3 length: 15; V gene: TRBV7-2; J gene: TRBJ2-2; D gene: -; CDR3 DNA: TGTGCCAGCAGCTTATTGGCCGCCAGCACCGGGGAGCTGTTTTTT; CDR3 protein: CASSLLAASTGELFF
clone size: many; CDR3 length: 14; V gene: TRBV4-1; J gene: TRBJ1-1; D gene: -; CDR3 DNA: TGCGCCAGCAGCCAAGACAGGGGTAACACTGAAGCTTTCTTT; CDR3 protein: CASSQDRGNTEAFF
clone size: few; CDR3 length: 12; V gene: TRBV7-9; J gene: TRBJ2-7; D gene: -; CDR3 DNA: TGTGCCAGCAGTCAGGGCCCCTACGAGCAGTACTTC; CDR3 protein: CASSQGPYEQYF
clone size: few; CDR3 length: 15; V gene: TRBV19; J gene: TRBJ1-2; D gene: TRBD1; CDR3 DNA: TGTGCCAGTAGTATAGACCTCAGGGGGATCTATGGCTACACCTTC; CDR3 protein: CASSIDLRGIYGYTF
clone size: medium-sized; CDR3 length: 14; V gene: TRBV9; J gene: TRBJ2-5; D gene: -; CDR3 DNA: TGTGCCAGCAGCGTAGCGGGGGTTGAAGAGACCCAGTACTTC; CDR3 protein: CASSVAGVEETQYF
clone size: -; CDR3 length: 16; V gene: TRBV6-2/TRBV6-3; J gene: TRBJ2-1; D gene: TRBD2; CDR3 DNA: TGTGCCAGCAGCCCCTGGCCGGGGGGGAAGGGCAATGAGCAGTTCTTC; CDR3 protein: CASSPWPGGKGNEQFF
clone size: few; CDR3 length: 16; V gene: TRBV11-2; J gene: TRBJ1-2; D gene: -; CDR3 DNA: TGTGCCAGCAGCTTAGATATGAGACAGACAAATTATGGCTACACCTTC; CDR3 protein: CASSLDMRQTNYGYTF
clone size: many; CDR3 length: 13; V gene: TRBV27; J gene: TRBJ2-5; D gene: -; CDR3 DNA: TGTGCCAGCAGTTTAGAACAGGAAGAGACCCAGTACTTC; CDR3 protein: CASSLEQEETQYF
clone size: few; CDR3 length: 16; V gene: TRBV19; J gene: TRBJ2-1; D gene: TRBD1; CDR3 DNA: TGTGCCAGTAGTATATCGGGACAGGGCACCTACAATGAGCAGTTCTTC; CDR3 protein: CASSISGQGTYNEQFF
clone size: many; CDR3 length: 16; V gene: TRBV4-1; J gene: TRBJ2-7; D gene: -; CDR3 DNA: TGCGCCAGCAGCCAAGATCTCTTGGACGGACTTCGTGAGCAGTACTTC; CDR3 protein: CASSQDLLDGLREQYF
clone size: -; CDR3 length: 16; V gene: TRBV7-6; J gene: TRBJ1-6; D gene: TRBD1; CDR3 DNA: TGTGCCAGCAGCCCACGGACAGGGGGACCTAATTCACCCCTCCACTTT; CDR3 protein: CASSPRTGGPNSPLHF
clone size: many; CDR3 length: 16; V gene: TRBV5-1; J gene: TRBJ1-6; D gene: -; CDR3 DNA: TGCGCCAGCAGCTTGGACGGGAGCTCCTATAATTCACCCCTCCACTTT; CDR3 protein: CASSLDGSSYNSPLHF
clone size: many; CDR3 length: 13; V gene: TRBV20-1; J gene: TRBJ2-5; D gene: -; CDR3 DNA: TGCAGTCGATTCGGGGAAAACGAAGAGACCCAGTACTTC; CDR3 protein: CSRFGENEETQYF
clone size: many; CDR3 length: 15; V gene: TRBV4-1; J gene: TRBJ2-7; D gene: -; CDR3 DNA: TGCGCCAGCAGCCGGGACCAAAACTTAGGCTACGAGCAGTACTTC; CDR3 protein: CASSRDQNLGYEQYF
clone size: -; CDR3 length: 19; V gene: TRBV11-2; J gene: TRBJ2-3; D gene: -; CDR3 DNA: TGTGCCAGCAGCTTAGGGAACTTGCCGGTGGGGCATGGAAGAGATACGCAGTATTTT; CDR3 protein: CASSLGNLPVGHGRDTQYF
clone size: many; CDR3 length: 18; V gene: TRBV2; J gene: TRBJ2-6; D gene: -; CDR3 DNA: TGTGCCAGCAGTGCTAGGGACCGACAATTTTCTGGGGCCAACGTCCTGACTTTC; CDR3 protein: CASSARDRQFSGANVLTF
clone size: -; CDR3 length: 18; V gene: TRBV2; J gene: TRBJ2-3; D gene: TRBD1; CDR3 DNA: TGTGCCTGCAGTACGGACAGGGGCCGCCCTGAAGACACAGATACGCAGTATTTT; CDR3 protein: CACSTDRGRPEDTDTQYF
clone size: few; CDR3 length: 13; V gene: TRBV6-5; J gene: TRBJ2-2; D gene: -; CDR3 DNA: TGTGCCAGCAGTTCCTGGGGCACCGGGGAGCTGTTTTTT; CDR3 protein: CASSSWGTGELFF
clone size: -; CDR3 length: 14; V gene: TRBV5-5; J gene: TRBJ1-1; D gene: -; CDR3 DNA: TGTGCCAGCAGCCCCTGGGACCGAAACACTGAAGCTTTCTTT; CDR3 protein: CASSPWDRNTEAFF
clone size: many; CDR3 length: 13; V gene: TRBV12-3/TRBV12-4; J gene: TRBJ1-1; D gene: -; CDR3 DNA: TGTGCCAGTGGGGGGGACTTGAACCCTGAAGCTTTCTTT; CDR3 protein: CASGGDLNPEAFF
clone size: many; CDR3 length: 11; V gene: TRBV28; J gene: TRBJ2-1; D gene: -; CDR3 DNA: TGTGCCAGCAGTTACGTCGATGAGCAGTTCTTC; CDR3 protein: CASSYVDEQFF
clone size: many; CDR3 length: 13; V gene: TRBV9; J gene: TRBJ2-7; D gene: -; CDR3 DNA: TGTGCCAGCAAAAGAGATGGCCCCTACGAGCAGTACTTC; CDR3 protein: CASKRDGPYEQYF
clone size: many; CDR3 length: 14; V gene: TRBV7-9; J gene: TRBJ2-1; D gene: -; CDR3 DNA: TGTGCCAGCAGCCCCTGGGTTGGGCTAAATGAGCAGTTCTTC; CDR3 protein: CASSPWVGLNEQFF
clone size: many; CDR3 length: 12; V gene: TRBV4-1; J gene: TRBJ1-6; D gene: -; CDR3 DNA: TGCGCCAGCAGCCAAGGTATTTCACCCCTCCACTTT; CDR3 protein: CASSQGISPLHF
clone size: -; CDR3 length: 14; V gene: TRBV7-9; J gene: TRBJ2-3; D gene: TRBD1; CDR3 DNA: TGTGCCAGCACCGGGACAGCCAGCACAGATACGCAGTATTTT; CDR3 protein: CASTGTASTDTQYF
clone size: -; CDR3 length: 13; V gene: TRBV5-4; J gene: TRBJ2-1; D gene: -; CDR3 DNA: -; CDR3 protein: CASSFGPGDEQFF
clone size: many; CDR3 length: 16; V gene: TRBV6-5; J gene: TRBJ2-5; D gene: TRBD2; CDR3 DNA: TGTGCCAGCAGGCCCACTAGCGGGGGGCTCCAAGAGACCCAGTACTTC; CDR3 protein: CASRPTSGGLQETQYF
clone size: few; CDR3 length: 13; V gene: TRBV18; J gene: TRBJ2-7; D gene: TRBD1; CDR3 DNA: TGTGCCAGCTCAACCGGGACAGGCTACGAGCAGTACTTC; CDR3 protein: CASSTGTGYEQYF
clone size: -; CDR3 length: 13; V gene: TRBV7-9; J gene: TRBJ1-6; D gene: -; CDR3 DNA: TGTGCCAGCAGCTCCGACTTTTATTCACCCCTCCACTTT; CDR3 protein: CASSSDFYSPLHF
clone size: many; CDR3 length: 16; V gene: TRBV28; J gene: TRBJ2-5; D gene: -; CDR3 DNA: TGTGCCAGCAGTTTCAGGACGGGGCCGGACCAAGAGACCCAGTACTTC; CDR3 protein: CASSFRTGPDQETQYF
clone size: many; CDR3 length: 13; V gene: TRBV27; J gene: TRBJ2-1; D gene: -; CDR3 DNA: TGTGCCAGCAGTTTATCGACACTCAATGAGCAGTTCTTC; CDR3 protein: CASSLSTLNEQFF
clone size: many; CDR3 length: 17; V gene: TRBV4-2; J gene: TRBJ2-3; D gene: TRBD1; CDR3 DNA: TGTGCCAGCAGCCCTATACAGGACAGGGGGCTGAAAGATACGCAGTATTTT; CDR3 protein: CASSPIQDRGLKDTQYF
clone size: few; CDR3 length: 16; V gene: TRBV7-9; J gene: TRBJ2-1; D gene: -; CDR3 DNA: TGTGCCAGCAGCTTCTCTAGGGGAATCTCCTACAATGAGCAGTTCTTC; CDR3 protein: CASSFSRGISYNEQFF
clone size: many; CDR3 length: 14; V gene: TRBV5-1; J gene: TRBJ1-1; D gene: -; CDR3 DNA: TGCGCCAGCAGCTTGGACAGATTGAACACTGAAGCTTTCTTT; CDR3 protein: CASSLDRLNTEAFF
clone size: few; CDR3 length: 15; V gene: TRBV4-3; J gene: TRBJ2-3; D gene: TRBD1; CDR3 DNA: TGCGCCAGCAGCCAAGAGCGGACAGGGGAATATACGCAGTATTTT; CDR3 protein: CASSQERTGEYTQYF
clone size: many; CDR3 length: 15; V gene: TRBV4-1; J gene: TRBJ2-7; D gene: -; CDR3 DNA: TGCGCCAGCAGCCACCAGGGACTGGGAACCTACGAGCAGTACTTC; CDR3 protein: CASSHQGLGTYEQYF
clone size: medium-sized; CDR3 length: 16; V gene: TRBV4-3; J gene: TRBJ2-6; D gene: TRBD1; CDR3 DNA: TGCGCCAGCAGCCAAGCAGGGGGCTCTGGGGCCAACGTCCTGACTTTC; CDR3 protein: CASSQAGGSGANVLTF
clone size: -; CDR3 length: 15; V gene: TRBV7-2; J gene: TRBJ2-3; D gene: -; CDR3 DNA: TGTGCCAGCAGAAATACCGGGTCTTACACAGATACGCAGTATTTT; CDR3 protein: CASRNTGSYTDTQYF
clone size: many; CDR3 length: 13; V gene: TRBV4-2; J gene: TRBJ1-5; D gene: -; CDR3 DNA: TGTGCCAGCAGCCCATACCATCAGCAGCCCCAGCATTTT; CDR3 protein: CASSPYHQQPQHF
clone size: few; CDR3 length: 13; V gene: TRBV6-5; J gene: TRBJ1-5; D gene: -; CDR3 DNA: TGTGCCAGCAGTTTCCAAGGGGATCAGCCCCAGCATTTT; CDR3 protein: CASSFQGDQPQHF